The rows below give T cell receptor beta chains drawn from one sample of a study of CXCR3-negative and CXCR3-positive naive CD8 T cells. TCRdb reprocessed the 5' RACE reads, with one entry per CDR3 protein and no DNA. Across about 130,000 distinct CDR3 sequences, the top ten clones capture 0.49% of the sample. The sample comprised naive CXCR3- CD8+ T cells from blood. The receptors were sampled from a human donor in good health. Some clones in this sample may be carry-over from other donors' samples. Both conserved end residues are part of each CDR3. The order of the fields is V gene, CDR3 length, J gene, CDR3 protein.

v_gene: TRBV4-3; len: 15; j_gene: TRBJ2-3; CDR3aa: CASSRSGGGTDTQYF
v_gene: TRBV29-1; len: 16; j_gene: TRBJ1-1; CDR3aa: CSVEEPLGGANTEAFF
v_gene: TRBV28; len: 14; j_gene: TRBJ2-1; CDR3aa: CASSFQEGRGEQFF
v_gene: TRBV29-1; len: 16; j_gene: TRBJ2-7; CDR3aa: CSVELGEAEPFGEQYF
v_gene: TRBV5-1; len: 16; j_gene: TRBJ2-5; CDR3aa: CASSLVGGGAPETQYF
v_gene: TRBV5-5; len: 15; j_gene: TRBJ2-1; CDR3aa: CASSLTPEGHNEQFF
v_gene: TRBV29-1; len: 13; j_gene: TRBJ1-2; CDR3aa: CSVGPRGPDGYTF
v_gene: TRBV29-1; len: 15; j_gene: TRBJ2-7; CDR3aa: CSVERRGSNSYEQYF
v_gene: TRBV11-2; len: 13; j_gene: TRBJ2-7; CDR3aa: CASSQGWSYEQYF
v_gene: TRBV4-3; len: 15; j_gene: TRBJ2-5; CDR3aa: CASSPGWRGGETQYF
v_gene: TRBV5-1; len: 15; j_gene: TRBJ1-2; CDR3aa: CASSVGTGGLYGYTF
v_gene: TRBV6-5; len: 14; j_gene: TRBJ2-2; CDR3aa: CASSPLREAGELFF
v_gene: TRBV29-1; len: 12; j_gene: TRBJ2-2; CDR3aa: CSVERGPGELFF
v_gene: TRBV6-2/TRBV6-3; len: 19; j_gene: TRBJ2-2; CDR3aa: CASSWLYWGQEVNTGELFF
v_gene: TRBV29-1; len: 15; j_gene: TRBJ2-7; CDR3aa: CSVEWDRGLVDEQYF
v_gene: TRBV12-3/TRBV12-4; len: 11; j_gene: TRBJ2-1; CDR3aa: CASSLGDEQFF
v_gene: TRBV7-3; len: 15; j_gene: TRBJ2-1; CDR3aa: CASSYGLAGPNEQFF
v_gene: TRBV9; len: 14; j_gene: TRBJ2-5; CDR3aa: CASSPGITQETQYF
v_gene: TRBV14; len: 17; j_gene: TRBJ1-4; CDR3aa: CASSQELGAATNEKLFF
v_gene: TRBV28; len: 15; j_gene: TRBJ2-7; CDR3aa: CASSFPGGFPYEQYF
v_gene: TRBV18; len: 16; j_gene: TRBJ2-1; CDR3aa: CASSPPFSGVVHEQFF
v_gene: TRBV18; len: 16; j_gene: TRBJ1-2; CDR3aa: CASSPVETDLNYGYTF
v_gene: TRBV28; len: 14; j_gene: TRBJ2-2; CDR3aa: CASSHFGGTGELFF
v_gene: TRBV7-8; len: 17; j_gene: TRBJ2-7; CDR3aa: CASSSPRTSGGRHEQYF
v_gene: TRBV6-6; len: 18; j_gene: TRBJ1-6; CDR3aa: CASSYAPAVLSDNSPLHF
v_gene: TRBV19; len: 16; j_gene: TRBJ1-1; CDR3aa: CASSSDMGAVNTEAFF
v_gene: TRBV3-1; len: 15; j_gene: TRBJ1-5; CDR3aa: CASSQDFGVGQPQHF
v_gene: TRBV20-1; len: 14; j_gene: TRBJ2-7; CDR3aa: CSARAFPQTDEQYF
v_gene: TRBV5-1; len: 17; j_gene: TRBJ2-1; CDR3aa: CASSLVVGLAGYNEQFF
v_gene: TRBV11-2; len: 17; j_gene: TRBJ2-3; CDR3aa: CASSLDFWGSSPDTQYF
v_gene: TRBV29-1; len: 12; j_gene: TRBJ1-1; CDR3aa: CSVGWMNTEAFF
v_gene: TRBV6-5; len: 16; j_gene: TRBJ2-5; CDR3aa: CASSYYPGLGQETQYF
v_gene: TRBV27; len: 16; j_gene: TRBJ2-7; CDR3aa: CASSPLGGPSSYEQYF
v_gene: TRBV2; len: 15; j_gene: TRBJ2-1; CDR3aa: CASSETSGDYNEQFF
v_gene: TRBV19; len: 15; j_gene: TRBJ2-5; CDR3aa: CASGRHPDSQETQYF
v_gene: TRBV5-1; len: 15; j_gene: TRBJ2-1; CDR3aa: CASSTDRGYYNEQFF
v_gene: TRBV7-9; len: 13; j_gene: TRBJ1-2; CDR3aa: CASSLSASNGYTF
v_gene: TRBV29-1; len: 13; j_gene: TRBJ2-7; CDR3aa: CSVVDQGAHEQYF
v_gene: TRBV2; len: 13; j_gene: TRBJ2-1; CDR3aa: CASEGQIYNEQFF
v_gene: TRBV29-1; len: 13; j_gene: TRBJ2-3; CDR3aa: CSVDTWGVDTQYF
v_gene: TRBV5-1; len: 15; j_gene: TRBJ2-4; CDR3aa: CASSRNRNPKNIQYF
v_gene: TRBV10-2; len: 15; j_gene: TRBJ2-1; CDR3aa: CASSVAGISYNEQFF
v_gene: TRBV21-1; len: 13; j_gene: TRBJ2-7; CDR3aa: CASSKRVSYEQYF
v_gene: TRBV5-5; len: 14; j_gene: TRBJ2-2; CDR3aa: CASSLRALTGELFF
v_gene: TRBV11-2; len: 14; j_gene: TRBJ2-7; CDR3aa: CASSPVADSYEQYF
v_gene: TRBV11-2; len: 15; j_gene: TRBJ2-7; CDR3aa: CASSPWLGAQVEQYF
v_gene: TRBV9; len: 13; j_gene: TRBJ2-1; CDR3aa: CASSVGGANEQFF
v_gene: TRBV7-3; len: 13; j_gene: TRBJ1-1; CDR3aa: CASSWMGNTEAFF
v_gene: TRBV13; len: 21; j_gene: TRBJ1-3; CDR3aa: CASSLTLSRGPSGSSGNTIYF
v_gene: TRBV18; len: 15; j_gene: TRBJ2-3; CDR3aa: CASSPERESTDTQYF
v_gene: TRBV28; len: 15; j_gene: TRBJ2-7; CDR3aa: CASSQTSGGAYEQYF
v_gene: TRBV5-1; len: 15; j_gene: TRBJ2-7; CDR3aa: CASSLNRGTSYEQYF
v_gene: TRBV4-2; len: 14; j_gene: TRBJ2-5; CDR3aa: CASSPGNFQETQYF
v_gene: TRBV12-2; len: 17; j_gene: TRBJ2-1; CDR3aa: CASRLILSGGPYNEQFF
v_gene: TRBV6-5; len: 16; j_gene: TRBJ2-2; CDR3aa: CASSYSSGPNTGELFF
v_gene: TRBV7-6; len: 13; j_gene: TRBJ2-7; CDR3aa: CASSRGLPYEQYF
v_gene: TRBV27; len: 13; j_gene: TRBJ1-2; CDR3aa: CASRTGGSYGYTF